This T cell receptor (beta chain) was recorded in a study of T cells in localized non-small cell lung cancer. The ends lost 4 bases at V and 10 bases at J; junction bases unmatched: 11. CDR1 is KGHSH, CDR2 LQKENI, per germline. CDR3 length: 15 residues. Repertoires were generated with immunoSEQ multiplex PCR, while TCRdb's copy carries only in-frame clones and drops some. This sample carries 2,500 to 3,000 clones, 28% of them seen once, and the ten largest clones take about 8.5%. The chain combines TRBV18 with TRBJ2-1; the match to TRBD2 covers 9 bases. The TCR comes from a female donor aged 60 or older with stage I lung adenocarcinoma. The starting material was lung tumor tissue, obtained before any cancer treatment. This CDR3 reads CASSRLAGDVSEQFF. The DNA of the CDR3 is TGTGCCAGCTCACGATTAGCGGGGGACGTGAGCGAGCAGTTCTTC.